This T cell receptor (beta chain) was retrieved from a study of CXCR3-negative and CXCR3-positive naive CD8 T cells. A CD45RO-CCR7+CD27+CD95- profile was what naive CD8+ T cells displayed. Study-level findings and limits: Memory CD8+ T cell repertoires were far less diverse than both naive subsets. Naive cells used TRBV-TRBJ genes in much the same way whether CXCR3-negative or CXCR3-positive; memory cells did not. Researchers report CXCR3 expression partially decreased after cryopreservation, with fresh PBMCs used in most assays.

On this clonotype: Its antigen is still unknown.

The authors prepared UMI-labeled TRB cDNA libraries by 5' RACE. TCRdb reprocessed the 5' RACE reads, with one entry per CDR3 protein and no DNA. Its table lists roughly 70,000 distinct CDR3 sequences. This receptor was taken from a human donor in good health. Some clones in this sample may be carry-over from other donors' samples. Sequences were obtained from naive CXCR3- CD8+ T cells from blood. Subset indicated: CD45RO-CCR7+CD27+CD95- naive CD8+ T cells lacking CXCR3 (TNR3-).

The CDR3 loop is CASSETSEYTDTQYF. J is TRBJ2-3 and V is TRBV7-9; TCRdb returns TRBD2, unconfirmable since there is no DNA. The CDR3 runs to 15 residues. Germline assignment: CDR1 SEHNR and CDR2 FQNEAQ (reference sequence).